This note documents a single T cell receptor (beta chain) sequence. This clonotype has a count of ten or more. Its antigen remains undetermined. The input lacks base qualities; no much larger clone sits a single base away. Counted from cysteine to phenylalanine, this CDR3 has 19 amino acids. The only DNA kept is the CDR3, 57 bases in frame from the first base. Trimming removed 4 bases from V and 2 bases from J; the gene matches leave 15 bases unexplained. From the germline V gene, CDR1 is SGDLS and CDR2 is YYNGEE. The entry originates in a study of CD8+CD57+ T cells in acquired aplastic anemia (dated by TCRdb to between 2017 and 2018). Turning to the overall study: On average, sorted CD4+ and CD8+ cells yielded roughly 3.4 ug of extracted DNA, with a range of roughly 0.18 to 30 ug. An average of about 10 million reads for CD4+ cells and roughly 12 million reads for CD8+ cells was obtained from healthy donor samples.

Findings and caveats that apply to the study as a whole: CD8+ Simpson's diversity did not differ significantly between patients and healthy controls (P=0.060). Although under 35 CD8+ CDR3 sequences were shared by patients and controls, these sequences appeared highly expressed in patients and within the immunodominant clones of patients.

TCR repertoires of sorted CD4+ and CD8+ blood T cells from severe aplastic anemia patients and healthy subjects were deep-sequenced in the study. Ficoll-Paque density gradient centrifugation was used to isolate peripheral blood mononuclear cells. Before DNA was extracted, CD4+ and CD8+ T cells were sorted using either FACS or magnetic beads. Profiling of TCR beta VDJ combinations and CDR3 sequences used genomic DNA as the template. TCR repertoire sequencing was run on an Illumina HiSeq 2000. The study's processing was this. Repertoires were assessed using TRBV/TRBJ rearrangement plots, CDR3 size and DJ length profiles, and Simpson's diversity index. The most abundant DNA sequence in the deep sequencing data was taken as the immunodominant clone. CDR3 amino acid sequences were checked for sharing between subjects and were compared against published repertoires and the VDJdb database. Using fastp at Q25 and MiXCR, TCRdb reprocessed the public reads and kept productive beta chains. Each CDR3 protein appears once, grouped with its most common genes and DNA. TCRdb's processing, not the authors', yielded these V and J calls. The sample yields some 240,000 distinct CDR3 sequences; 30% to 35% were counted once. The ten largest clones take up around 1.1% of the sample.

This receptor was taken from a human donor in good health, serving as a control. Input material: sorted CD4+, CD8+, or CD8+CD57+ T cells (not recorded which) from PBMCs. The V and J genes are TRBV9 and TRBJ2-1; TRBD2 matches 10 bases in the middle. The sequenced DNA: TGTGCCAGCAGCATACCTAGCGGGAGTAGGCGGAATACCTACAATGAGCAGTTCTTC. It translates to CASSIPSGSRRNTYNEQFF.